A selection of T cell receptor beta chains follows, all from one sample in a study of shared clonotypes between healthy human individuals. The data were produced by immunoSEQ multiplex PCR, yet TCRdb's version contains in-frame clones alone and is incomplete. The data show about 710,000 clones, around 77% seen once. Sequencing was done on a sample of memory CD4+ T cells sorted from blood. These receptors originate from a young woman in good health. CDR3s include the opening cysteine and the closing phenylalanine or tryptophan. A D gene is named only where the DNA matches it firmly. Clone size appears in some rows only: once, few, many, or a class for an expanded clone.

NA | 13 | NA | TRBJ1-2 | TRBV19 | TGTGCCAGTAGCGGACAGTGGAACTATGGCTACACCTTC | CASSGQWNYGYTF
NA | 14 | NA | TRBJ2-7 | TRBV6-1 | TGTGCCAGCAGTGAAATGGTATCCTCCTACGGGCAGTACTTC | CASSEMVSSYGQYF
NA | 17 | TRBD1 | TRBJ2-1 | TRBV19 | TGTGCCAGTAGTAAACGCCCGACAGGGGCAGGGGACAATGAGCAGTTCTTC | CASSKRPTGAGDNEQFF
NA | 14 | NA | TRBJ1-5 | TRBV2 | TGTGCCAGCAGTGAACAGGGGCGCAATCAGCCCCAGCATTTT | CASSEQGRNQPQHF
NA | 14 | NA | TRBJ2-7 | TRBV25-1 | TGTGCCAGCAGTGAAGGCCAGGGAAAGAGCGAGCAGTACTTC | CASSEGQGKSEQYF
NA | 10 | NA | TRBJ2-1 | TRBV29-1 | TGCAGTGACAGAACAGATGAGCAGTTCTTC | CSDRTDEQFF
NA | 14 | TRBD1 | TRBJ1-1 | TRBV2 | TGTGCCAGCCTGGACAGGGGGCCGGGGACTGAAGCTTTCTTT | CASLDRGPGTEAFF
NA | 14 | NA | TRBJ1-1 | TRBV18 | TGTGCCAGCTCACCGGCCTCTGGTAGCACTGAAGCTTTCTTT | CASSPASGSTEAFF
NA | 15 | NA | TRBJ2-1 | TRBV7-8 | TGTGCCAGCAGCTTAGCCTCCGGGAGAACGGATGAGCAGTTCTTC | CASSLASGRTDEQFF
few | 14 | TRBD1 | TRBJ1-2 | TRBV28 | TGTGCCAGCAGTTTGCATTCAGGGGGCTATGGCTACACCTTC | CASSLHSGGYGYTF
NA | 14 | TRBD2 | TRBJ2-3 | TRBV28 | TGTGCCAGCAGTTCTCGGGGGGGGCTCGATACGCAGTATTTT | CASSSRGGLDTQYF
NA | 15 | TRBD1 | TRBJ2-7 | TRBV5-1 | TGCGCCAGCATCGCCGGGACAGGGGGCCTGGGCGAGCAGTACTTC | CASIAGTGGLGEQYF
many | 15 | TRBD1 | TRBJ1-4 | TRBV2 | TGTGCCAGCAGGGACAGGGGGTACCTAAATGAAAAACTGTTTTTT | CASRDRGYLNEKLFF
NA | 13 | TRBD1 | TRBJ2-5 | TRBV7-6 | TGTGCCAGCAGCGCTGGGACAGAAGAGACCCAGTACTTC | CASSAGTEETQYF